These T cell receptor beta chains were read from a single sample in a study of shared clonotypes between healthy human individuals. Produced via immunoSEQ multiplex PCR; TCRdb's table is partial and in-frame only. The table has 400,000 to 600,000 clones, around 79% seen once. Sequenced sample: PBMCs. These receptors were taken from a middle-aged woman in good health. Some clones in this sample may be carry-over from other donors' samples. CDR3s include the opening cysteine and the closing phenylalanine or tryptophan. The order of the fields is D gene, clone size, V gene, J gene, CDR3 protein, CDR3 DNA. The D gene is left open where the match is weak. Clone sizes are given selectively: once, few, many, or a class where the clone is expanded.

.	few	TRBV15	TRBJ1-3	CATSRSATGNTIYF	TGTGCCACCAGCAGATCCGCAACCGGAAACACCATATATTTT
TRBD2	.	TRBV5-1	TRBJ2-5	CASSPTTSVEETQYF	TGCGCCAGCAGCCCGACGACTAGCGTGGAGGAGACCCAGTACTTC
.	.	TRBV27	TRBJ2-5	CASSYAPGYQETQYF	TGTGCCAGCAGTTATGCGCCAGGGTACCAAGAGACCCAGTACTTC
.	.	TRBV9	TRBJ1-3	CASSVEEDSGNTIYF	TGTGCCAGCAGCGTAGAAGAGGACTCTGGAAACACCATATATTTT
.	.	TRBV21-1	TRBJ1-2	CASSKTGQGCYGYTF	TGTGCCAGCAGCAAAACGGGACAAGGCTGCTATGGCTACACCTTC
TRBD2	.	TRBV11-3	TRBJ2-1	CASSFTSDEQFF	TGTGCCAGCAGCTTCACTAGCGATGAGCAGTTCTTC
.	few	TRBV7-8	TRBJ2-7	CASSLGTSHEQYF	TGTGCCAGCAGCTTAGGGACTTCCCACGAGCAGTACTTC
.	.	TRBV18	TRBJ1-1	CASSPQGVDTEAFF	TGTGCCAGCTCACCACAGGGAGTGGACACTGAAGCTTTCTTT
.	.	TRBV4-1	TRBJ1-4	CASGRGAGINEKLFF	TGCGCCAGCGGCCGAGGGGCAGGGATAAATGAAAAACTGTTTTTT
.	.	TRBV4-1	TRBJ2-6	CASSQVGVPSGANVLTF	TGCGCCAGCAGCCAAGTAGGGGTACCCTCTGGGGCCAACGTCCTGACTTTC
.	few	TRBV5-6	TRBJ2-7	CASSRGGGREQYF	TGTGCCAGCAGCCGCGGTGGAGGGCGCGAGCAGTACTTC
TRBD1	.	TRBV27	TRBJ2-7	CASSPFTGGFYEQYF	TGTGCCAGCAGCCCTTTCACAGGGGGTTTTTACGAGCAGTACTTC
.	.	TRBV20-1	TRBJ1-2	CSAPVAGGYTF	TGCAGTGCACCCGTGGCCGGTGGCTACACCTTC
.	.	TRBV29-1	TRBJ1-2	CSVLKNTNYGYTF	TGCAGCGTTCTAAAGAATACAAACTATGGCTACACCTTC
TRBD2	once	TRBV6-5	TRBJ2-3	CASSFSSGRADTQYF	TGTGCCAGCAGTTTCTCTAGCGGGAGGGCGGATACGCAGTATTTT
TRBD2	.	TRBV18	TRBJ2-3	CASSPRTSETDTQYF	TGTGCCAGCTCACCAAGAACTAGCGAGACAGATACGCAGTATTTT
.	.	TRBV28	TRBJ2-1	CASSLARNGYNEQFF	TGTGCCAGCAGTTTAGCTAGAAACGGTTACAATGAGCAGTTCTTC
.	.	TRBV29-1	TRBJ2-1	CSVSPQRFYVKNEQFF	TGCAGCGTCTCCCCCCAGCGGTTTTACGTGAAGAATGAGCAGTTCTTC
.	few	TRBV18	TRBJ1-1	CASSPARGDGTEAFF	TGTGCCAGCTCACCCGCGAGGGGCGACGGTACTGAAGCTTTCTTT
TRBD2	.	TRBV11-2	TRBJ2-3	CASGSGTSVSTDTQYF	TGTGCCAGCGGCTCCGGGACTAGCGTCAGCACAGATACGCAGTATTTT
.	.	TRBV27	TRBJ2-3	CASSSVITVTDTQYF	TGTGCCAGCAGTTCCGTGATTACCGTCACAGATACGCAGTATTTT
.	.	TRBV19	TRBJ1-1	CASSILGNTEAFF	TGTGCCAGTAGTATTTTAGGAAACACTGAAGCTTTCTTT
.	.	TRBV11-2	TRBJ2-2	CASSSRASRNTGELFF	TGTGCCAGCAGCTCCCGTGCTAGCAGGAACACCGGGGAGCTGTTTTTT
TRBD1	.	TRBV6-5	TRBJ1-2	CASSYSQGAYGYTF	TGTGCCAGCAGTTACTCGCAGGGGGCTTATGGCTACACCTTC
.	few	TRBV18	TRBJ2-3	CASSPLPDTQYF	TGTGCCAGCTCACCACTTCCAGATACGCAGTATTTT
.	.	TRBV19	TRBJ2-7	CASRDRSKLYEQYF	TGTGCCAGCCGAGACAGGTCCAAACTCTACGAGCAGTACTTC
TRBD2	.	TRBV28	TRBJ2-3	CASSSPAGGKNTQYF	TGTGCCAGCAGTTCTCCAGCGGGAGGGAAAAATACGCAGTATTTT
TRBD2	.	TRBV7-6	TRBJ2-7	CASSSEPPGLAGEPYEQYF	TGTGCCAGCAGCTCCGAACCTCCGGGACTAGCGGGGGAACCCTACGAGCAGTACTTC
TRBD1	.	TRBV28	TRBJ2-7	CASIGTRTGGGEQYF	TGTGCCAGCATTGGGACACGGACAGGGGGTGGCGAGCAGTACTTC
.	.	TRBV6-1	TRBJ2-1	CASSEAPESYNEQFF	TGTGCCAGCAGTGAAGCGCCGGAGTCCTACAATGAGCAGTTCTTC
.	.	TRBV6-1	TRBJ1-5	CASSEGGTQPQHF	TGTGCCAGCAGTGAAGGGGGTACTCAGCCCCAGCATTTT
.	once	TRBV11-2	TRBJ1-1	CASSLEGRGGTEAFF	TGTGCCAGCAGCCTGGAGGGGCGCGGGGGCACTGAAGCTTTCTTT
TRBD1	.	TRBV4-3	TRBJ2-3	CASRPTGVDTQYF	TGCGCCAGCAGACCTACAGGGGTAGATACGCAGTATTTT
.	.	TRBV5-1	TRBJ1-1	CASSLPGAANTEAFF	TGCGCCAGCAGCTTGCCAGGGGCAGCGAACACTGAAGCTTTCTTT
.	.	TRBV10-3	TRBJ1-1	CAISERGKTTEAFF	TGTGCCATCAGTGAGCGGGGAAAAACCACTGAAGCTTTCTTT
.	.	TRBV2	TRBJ1-5	CASRASRGFQPQHF	TGTGCCAGCAGGGCCTCCAGGGGATTTCAGCCCCAGCATTTT
.	.	TRBV6-5	TRBJ2-7	CASSSPYEQYF	TGTGCCAGCAGTTCCCCCTACGAGCAGTACTTC